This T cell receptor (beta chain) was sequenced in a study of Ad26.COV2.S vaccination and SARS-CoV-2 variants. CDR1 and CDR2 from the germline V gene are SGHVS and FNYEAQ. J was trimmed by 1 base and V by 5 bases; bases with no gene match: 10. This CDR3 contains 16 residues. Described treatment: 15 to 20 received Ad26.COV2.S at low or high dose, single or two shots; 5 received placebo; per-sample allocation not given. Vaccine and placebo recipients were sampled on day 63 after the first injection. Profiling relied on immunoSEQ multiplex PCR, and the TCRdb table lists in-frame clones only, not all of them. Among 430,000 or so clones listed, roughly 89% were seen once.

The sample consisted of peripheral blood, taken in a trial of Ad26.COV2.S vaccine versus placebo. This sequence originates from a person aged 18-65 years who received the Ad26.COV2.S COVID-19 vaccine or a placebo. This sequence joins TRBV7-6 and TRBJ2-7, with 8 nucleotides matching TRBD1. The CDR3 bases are TGTGCCAGCAGCCGGACAGGGTCGGCCTCGTCCTACGAGCAGTACTTC. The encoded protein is CASSRTGSASSYEQYF.